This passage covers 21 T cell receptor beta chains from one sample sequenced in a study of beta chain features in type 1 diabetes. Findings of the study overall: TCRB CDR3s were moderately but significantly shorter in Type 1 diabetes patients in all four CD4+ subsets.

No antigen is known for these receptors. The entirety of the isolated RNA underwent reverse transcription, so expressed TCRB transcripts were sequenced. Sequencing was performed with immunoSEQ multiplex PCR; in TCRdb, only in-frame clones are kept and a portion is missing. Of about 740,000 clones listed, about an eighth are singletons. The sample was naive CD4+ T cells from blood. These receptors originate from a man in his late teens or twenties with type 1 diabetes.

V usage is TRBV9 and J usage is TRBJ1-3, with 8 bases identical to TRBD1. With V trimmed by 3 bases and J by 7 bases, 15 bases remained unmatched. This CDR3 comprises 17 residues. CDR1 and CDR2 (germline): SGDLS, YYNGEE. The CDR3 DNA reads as TGTGCCAGCAGCGCCCAGACCCCAGGGGGCCTTTGGAACACCATATATTTT. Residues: CASSAQTPGGLWNTIYF.

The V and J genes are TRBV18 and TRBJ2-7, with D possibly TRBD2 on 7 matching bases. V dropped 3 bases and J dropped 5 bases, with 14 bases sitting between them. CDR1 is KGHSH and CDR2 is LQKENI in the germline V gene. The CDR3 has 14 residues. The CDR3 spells CASSPTGGGDEQYF. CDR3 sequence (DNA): TGTGCCAGCTCACCCACGGGGGGCGGCGACGAGCAGTACTTC.

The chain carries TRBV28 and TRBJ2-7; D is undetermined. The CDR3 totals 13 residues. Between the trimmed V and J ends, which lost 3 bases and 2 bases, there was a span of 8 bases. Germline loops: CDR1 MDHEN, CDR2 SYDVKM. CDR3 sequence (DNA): TGTGCCAGCAGTTTTGGGGTTCCCTACGAGCAGTACTTC. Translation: CASSFGVPYEQYF.

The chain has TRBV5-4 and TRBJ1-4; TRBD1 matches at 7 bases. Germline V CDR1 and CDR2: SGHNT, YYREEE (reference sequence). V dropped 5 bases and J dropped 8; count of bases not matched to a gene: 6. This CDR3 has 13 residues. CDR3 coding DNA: TGTGCCAGCAGTGCAGGGGGGATCGAAAAACTGTTTTTT. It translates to CASSAGGIEKLFF. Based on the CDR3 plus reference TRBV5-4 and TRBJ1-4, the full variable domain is ETGVTQSPTHLIKTRGQQVTLRCSSQSGHNTVSWYQQALGQGPQFIFQYYREEENGRGNFPPRFSGLQFPNYSSELNVNALELDDSALYLCASSAGGIEKLFFGSGTQLSVL.

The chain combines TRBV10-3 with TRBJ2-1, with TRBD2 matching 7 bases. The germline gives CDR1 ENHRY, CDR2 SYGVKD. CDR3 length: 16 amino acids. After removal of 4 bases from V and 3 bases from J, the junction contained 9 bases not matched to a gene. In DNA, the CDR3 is TGTGCCATCAGTGCCCTAGGGAGCGGGGACTACAATGAGCAGTTCTTC. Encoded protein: CAISALGSGDYNEQFF.

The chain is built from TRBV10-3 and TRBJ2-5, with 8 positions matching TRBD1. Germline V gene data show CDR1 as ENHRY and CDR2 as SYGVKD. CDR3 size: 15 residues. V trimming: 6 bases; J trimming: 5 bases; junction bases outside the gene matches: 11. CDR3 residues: CAIRPTGAQGETQYF. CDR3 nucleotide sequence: TGTGCCATCAGGCCGACAGGGGCACAGGGGGAGACCCAGTACTTC.

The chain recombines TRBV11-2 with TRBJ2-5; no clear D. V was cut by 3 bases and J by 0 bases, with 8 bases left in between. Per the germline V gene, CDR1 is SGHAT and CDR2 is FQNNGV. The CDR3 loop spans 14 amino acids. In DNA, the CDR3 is TGTGCCAGCAGCTTGCGGAGTTACCAAGAGACCCAGTACTTC. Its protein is CASSLRSYQETQYF.

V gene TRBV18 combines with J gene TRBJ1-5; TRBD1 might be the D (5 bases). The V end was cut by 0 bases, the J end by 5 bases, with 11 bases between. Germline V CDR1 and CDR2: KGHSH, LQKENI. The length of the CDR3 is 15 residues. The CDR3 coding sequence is TGTGCCAGCTCACCACCAGCTGGGGGAGATCAGCCCCAGCATTTT. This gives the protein CASSPPAGGDQPQHF.

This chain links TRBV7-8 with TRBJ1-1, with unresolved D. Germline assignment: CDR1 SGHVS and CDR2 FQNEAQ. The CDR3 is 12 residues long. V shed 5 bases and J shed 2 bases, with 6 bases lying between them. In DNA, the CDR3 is TGTGCCAGCAGCCTAGTCAACACTGAAGCTTTCTTT. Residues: CASSLVNTEAFF.

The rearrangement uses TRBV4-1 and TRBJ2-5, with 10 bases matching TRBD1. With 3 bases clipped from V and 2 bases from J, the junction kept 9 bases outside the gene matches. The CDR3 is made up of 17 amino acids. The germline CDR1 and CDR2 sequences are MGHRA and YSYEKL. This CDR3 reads CASSQGQPGQGQETQYF. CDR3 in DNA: TGCGCCAGCAGCCAGGGCCAACCGGGACAGGGGCAAGAGACCCAGTACTTC.

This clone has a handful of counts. Written as DNA, the CDR3 is TGTGCCATCAGTTTAGCGGGGCGCACAGATACGCAGTATTTT. Translation: CAISLAGRTDTQYF. This chain uses TRBV10-3 with TRBJ2-3; 8 nucleotides agree with TRBD2. V lost 5 bases and J lost 1; bases outside the gene matches: 2. There are 14 residues in the CDR3. Germline V gene lookup returns CDR1 ENHRY and CDR2 SYGVKD.

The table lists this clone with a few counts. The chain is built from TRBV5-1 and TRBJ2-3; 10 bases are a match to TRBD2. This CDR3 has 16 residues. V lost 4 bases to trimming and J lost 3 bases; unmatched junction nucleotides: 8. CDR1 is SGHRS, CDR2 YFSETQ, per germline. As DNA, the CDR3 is TGCGCCAGCAGCGGGGACCTAGCGGGGGAAACAGATACGCAGTATTTT. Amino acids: CASSGDLAGETDTQYF.

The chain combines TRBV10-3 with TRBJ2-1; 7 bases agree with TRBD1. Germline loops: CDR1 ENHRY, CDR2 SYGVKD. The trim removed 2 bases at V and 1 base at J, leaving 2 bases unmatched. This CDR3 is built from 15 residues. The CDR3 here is CAISEGQESYNEQFF. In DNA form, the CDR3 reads TGTGCCATCAGTGAGGGACAGGAGTCCTACAATGAGCAGTTCTTC.

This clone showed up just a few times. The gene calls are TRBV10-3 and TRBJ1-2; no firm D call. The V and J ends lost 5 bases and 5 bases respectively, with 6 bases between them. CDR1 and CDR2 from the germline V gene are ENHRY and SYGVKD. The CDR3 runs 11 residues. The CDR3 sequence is CAISQTYGYTF. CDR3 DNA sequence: TGTGCCATCAGTCAGACATATGGCTACACCTTC.

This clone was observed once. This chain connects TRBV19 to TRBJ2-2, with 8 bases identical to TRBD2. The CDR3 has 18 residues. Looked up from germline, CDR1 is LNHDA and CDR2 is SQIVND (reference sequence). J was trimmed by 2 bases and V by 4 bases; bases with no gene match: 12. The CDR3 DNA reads TGTGCCAGTAGTAGGACCTTAGTGAGCGGGGGTAACACCGGGGAGCTGTTTTTT. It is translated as CASSRTLVSGGNTGELFF.

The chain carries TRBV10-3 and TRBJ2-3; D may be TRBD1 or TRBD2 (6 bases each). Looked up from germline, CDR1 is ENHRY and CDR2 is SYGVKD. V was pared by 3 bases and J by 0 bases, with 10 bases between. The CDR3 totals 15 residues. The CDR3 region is CAISEGGTSTDTQYF. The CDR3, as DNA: TGTGCCATCAGTGAAGGGGGGACGAGCACAGATACGCAGTATTTT.

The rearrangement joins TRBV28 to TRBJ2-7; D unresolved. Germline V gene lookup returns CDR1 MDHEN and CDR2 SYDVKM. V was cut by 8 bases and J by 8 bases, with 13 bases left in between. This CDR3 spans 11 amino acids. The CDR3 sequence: CASCSPGQQYF. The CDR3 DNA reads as TGTGCCAGCTGCTCCCCGGGCCAGCAGTACTTC. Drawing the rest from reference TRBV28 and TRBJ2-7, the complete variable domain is DVKVTQSSRYLVKRTGEKVFLECVQDMDHENMFWYRQDPGLGLRLIYFSYDVKMKEKGDIPEGYSVSREKKERFSLILESASTNQTSMYLCASCSPGQQYFGPGTRLTVT.

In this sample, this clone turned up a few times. The CDR3 loop is CASRTQGASDQPQHF. CDR3 sequence (DNA): TGTGCCAGCCGGACACAGGGGGCGTCCGATCAGCCCCAGCATTTT. This chain joins TRBV19 and TRBJ1-5; 9 nucleotides match TRBD1. CDR1 and CDR2 from the germline V gene are LNHDA and SQIVND (reference sequence). The CDR3 sequence is 15 residues long. Trimming removed 9 bases from V and 5 bases from J; junction bases left unmatched: 11.

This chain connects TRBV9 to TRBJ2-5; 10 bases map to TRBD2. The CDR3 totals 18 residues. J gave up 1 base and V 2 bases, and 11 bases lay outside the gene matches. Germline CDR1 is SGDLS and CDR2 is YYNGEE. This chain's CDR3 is CASSVRGASGGLQETQYF. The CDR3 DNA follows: TGTGCCAGCAGCGTCCGAGGGGCTAGCGGGGGCCTCCAAGAGACCCAGTACTTC.

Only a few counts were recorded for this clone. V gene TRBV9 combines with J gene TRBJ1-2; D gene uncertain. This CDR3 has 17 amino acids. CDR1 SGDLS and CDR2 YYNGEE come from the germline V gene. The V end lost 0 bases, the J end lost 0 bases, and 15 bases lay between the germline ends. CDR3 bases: TGTGCCAGCAGCGTAGACGTCCTATGGGAAACTAACTATGGCTACACCTTC. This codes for CASSVDVLWETNYGYTF.

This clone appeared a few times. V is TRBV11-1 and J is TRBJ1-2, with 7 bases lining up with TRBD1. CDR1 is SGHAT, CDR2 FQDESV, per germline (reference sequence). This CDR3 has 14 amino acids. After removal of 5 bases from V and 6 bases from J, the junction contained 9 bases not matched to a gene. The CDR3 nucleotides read TGTGCCAGCAGCCCAATCACAGGGGCGGATGGCTACACCTTC. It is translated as CASSPITGADGYTF.